The 14 T cell receptor beta chains in this list originate from one sample, sequenced in a study of T-cell memory formation after mild COVID-19. From the 5' RACE reads, TCRdb called clonotypes with MiXCR, one entry per CDR3 protein. The table shows about 360,000 distinct CDR3 sequences, with 13% occurring only once. Sequencing input: PBMCs or a T cell subset sorted from them (not recorded which). These receptors originate from a man younger than 35 who had mild COVID-19 (a few samples of this study predate the infection). Cell type and time point are not known.

The chain joins TRBV7-2 to TRBJ1-2; 8 bases align to TRBD1. CDR1 and CDR2 from the germline V gene are SGHTA and FQGNSA. Germline trimming cut 5 bases from V and 1 base from J; bases unmatched to any gene: 6. This CDR3 has 15 amino acids. CDR3 sequence: CASSPGTGLNYGYTF. Here the CDR3 DNA reads TGTGCCAGCAGCCCCGGGACAGGACTTAACTATGGCTACACCTTC.

This clonotype has ten or more counts. The chain is built from TRBV5-1 and TRBJ2-3, with no clear D. There are 12 residues in the CDR3. V was trimmed by 1 base and J by 2 bases, leaving 2 bases between them. Germline loops: CDR1 SGHRS, CDR2 YFSETQ. Here the CDR3 DNA reads TGCGCCAGCAGCTTGACCACAGATACGCAGTATTTT. Amino acid sequence: CASSLTTDTQYF.

This clonotype was counted a few times. V and J are TRBV10-2 and TRBJ2-1; the D gene is possibly TRBD2 (5 bases). The CDR3 consists of 15 residues. CDR1 WSHSY and CDR2 SAAADI come from the germline V gene. V gave up 7 bases and J gave up 2 bases, with 15 bases separating them. CDR3 sequence (DNA): TGCGCCAGCATGTTCGATAGCGAGACCTACAATGAGCAGTTCTTC. The encoded protein is CASMFDSETYNEQFF.

The J gene is TRBJ2-5, the V gene TRBV6-5; TRBD2 agrees at 10 bases. The CDR3 has 16 amino acids. V lost 3 bases, J lost 2 bases, and 6 bases stayed unmatched. Per germline, CDR1 MNHEY and CDR2 SVGAGI. The CDR3 sequence is CASSYRASGGQETQYF. In DNA form, the CDR3 reads TGTGCCAGCAGTTATCGGGCTAGCGGGGGTCAAGAGACCCAGTACTTC.

This clonotype was counted between two and nine times. V gene TRBV5-1 combines with J gene TRBJ1-1; D is possibly TRBD1 (6 bases). The CDR3 length is 14 residues. Trimming shortened V by 0 bases and J by 3 bases, and 9 bases separated the two germline ends. The germline V gene has CDR1 SGHRS and CDR2 YFSETQ. The CDR3 reads CASSLGRTDTEAFF. CDR3 bases: TGCGCCAGCAGCTTGGGCCGGACAGACACTGAAGCTTTCTTT.

This clonotype has just one count. This chain connects TRBV3-1 to TRBJ2-7; 10 nucleotides match TRBD2. The CDR3 has 15 amino acids. Germline V gene sequence: CDR1 LGHDT, CDR2 YNNKEL (reference sequence). With 3 bases clipped from V and 0 bases from J, the junction kept 2 bases outside the gene matches. The CDR3 bases are TGTGCCAGCAGCCAGGCTAGCGGGGGCTCCTACGAGCAGTACTTC. Residues: CASSQASGGSYEQYF.

In its sample, this clonotype was seen a few times. V is TRBV4-3 and J is TRBJ1-2; 7 bases match TRBD1. Germline CDR1 reads LGHNA; CDR2 reads YSLEER. The junction had 7 bases not matched to a gene; V was cut back by 2 bases and J by 4 bases. The CDR3 loop spans 15 amino acids. CDR3: CASSQTTGTAYGYTF. The DNA for the CDR3 is TGCGCCAGCAGCCAAACTACCGGGACAGCCTATGGCTACACCTTC.

This clonotype was detected only a few times. This sequence joins TRBV5-1 and TRBJ2-6, with D uncertain. Trimming took 2 bases from V and 0 from J, leaving 6 bases between them. The germline V gene encodes CDR1 SGHRS and CDR2 YFSETQ. This CDR3 region has 15 residues. CDR3 nucleotide sequence: TGCGCCAGCAGCTTTCAAGGCTCTGGGGCCAACGTCCTGACTTTC. Amino acids: CASSFQGSGANVLTF.

This clonotype was recorded many times. This rearrangement joins TRBV7-2 to TRBJ2-3; D is ambiguous. From germline, CDR1 is SGHTA and CDR2 FQGNSA. This CDR3 has 15 amino acids. V gave up 4 bases and J gave up 2 bases, with 13 bases separating them. For the CDR3, the DNA is TGTGCCAGCAGCTGGCAGGTTTCCTTCACAGATACGCAGTATTTT. As protein: CASSWQVSFTDTQYF. Combining the CDR3 with reference TRBV7-2 and TRBJ2-3 gives the whole variable domain GAGVSQSPSNKVTEKGKDVELRCDPISGHTALYWYRQSLGQGLEFLIYFQGNSAPDKSGLPSDRFSAERTGGSVSTLTIQRTQQEDSAVYLCASSWQVSFTDTQYFGPGTRLTVL.

This clonotype was detected many times. The chain employs TRBV5-1 and TRBJ2-3; D may match TRBD1 or TRBD2 (6 bases each). Germline values: CDR1 SGHRS, CDR2 YFSETQ. CDR3 length equals 16 residues. Between the trimmed V and J ends, which lost 0 bases and 3 bases, there was a span of 14 bases. CDR3 nucleotides: TGCGCCAGCAGCTTGGTTCCGGGGGCGCGGACAGATACGCAGTATTTT. It specifies CASSLVPGARTDTQYF.

This clonotype was picked up a small number of times. The chain recombines TRBV7-6 with TRBJ2-1; the D gene is possibly TRBD1 (5 bases). V dropped 4 bases and J dropped 6 bases, with 10 bases sitting between them. The CDR3 has 13 amino acids. CDR1 is SGHVS and CDR2 is FNYEAQ in the germline V gene. DNA of the CDR3: TGTGCCAGCAGCTGGGGCCACCCCAATGAGCAGTTCTTC. Protein: CASSWGHPNEQFF.

The V gene is TRBV4-3, the J gene TRBJ1-4; D is unresolved. The germline V gene encodes CDR1 LGHNA and CDR2 YSLEER. The V end was cut by 0 bases, the J end by 6 bases, with 8 bases between. The CDR3 runs 14 residues. For the CDR3, the DNA is TGCGCCAGCAGCCAAGATTCATCATATGAAAAACTGTTTTTT. Its protein is CASSQDSSYEKLFF.

This clonotype was detected many times. This chain links TRBV9 with TRBJ2-7, with D perhaps TRBD1 (6 bases). There are 15 residues in the CDR3. V lost 0 bases to trimming and J lost 4 bases, with 14 bases between them. In germline, CDR1 is SGDLS, CDR2 YYNGEE. Written as DNA, the CDR3 is TGTGCCAGCAGCGTAGGATATGGGGGCTGGTACGAGCAGTACTTC. Its protein is CASSVGYGGWYEQYF.

The table lists this clonotype with a few counts. The chain uses TRBV6-2 or TRBV6-3 and TRBJ2-3, with 8 bases matching TRBD1. This CDR3 region has 16 residues. V lost 4 bases to trimming and J lost 0 bases; unmatched junction nucleotides: 6. The germline CDR1 and CDR2 sequences are MNHEY and SVGEGT. DNA for the CDR3: TGTGCCAGCAGTTCCGACAGGGGTGCTAGCACAGATACGCAGTATTTT. Protein sequence: CASSSDRGASTDTQYF.